This TCR beta chain was captured by sequencing in a study of T cell responses to AZD1222 COVID-19 vaccine. Using immunoSEQ multiplex PCR, the repertoire was profiled, and TCRdb retains in-frame clones only, with some absent. The data hold around 140,000 clones, with about 90% observed a single time. Germline CDR1 and CDR2: SGHRS and YFSETQ. The V gene lost 5 bases and the J gene lost 0 bases, with 8 bases spanning the gap. The CDR3 loop spans 13 amino acids. Pooled together were second doses at about 4 or about 12 weeks. The chain is built from TRBV5-1 and TRBJ1-1; D remains ambiguous. This clonotype originated in an adult who received the AZD1222 COVID-19 vaccine. The source material was peripheral blood, sampled 28 days after the second AZD1222 dose. The CDR3 sequence: CASSPIVNTEAFF. The CDR3 DNA is TGCGCCAGCAGTCCCATAGTGAACACTGAAGCTTTCTTT. The whole variable domain, remainder taken from reference TRBV5-1 and TRBJ1-1, is KAGVTQTPRYLIKTRGQQVTLSCSPISGHRSVSWYQQTPGQGLQFLFEYFSETQRNKGNFPGRFSGRQFSNSRSEMNVSTLELGDSALYLCASSPIVNTEAFFGQGTRLTVV.